This TCR beta chain comes out of a study of shared clonotypes between healthy human individuals (TCRdb year 2020). Concerning the study at large: The cohort comprised a couple of women and a few men aged 18 to 49 years. For each donor, CD4 naive and CD4 memory were each given three plates, CD8 naive was given two plates, and CD8 memory was given one plate. To estimate repertoire size and how much clonotypes are shared between individuals, the study performed deep sequencing of blood TCR repertoires from roughly five healthy adults. Libraries were prepared and TCR repertoires were sequenced by different laboratories using diverse techniques, in order to increase sequencing depth and limit assay-specific biases. Per donor, leukapheresis produced somewhere between about 0.94 and 9.5 billion PBMCs.

Using the deep immunoSEQ assay, TCR CDR3 regions were amplified from genomic DNA by multiplex PCR. For each cell subset, the extracted genomic DNA was distributed evenly across all wells of several immunoSEQ 96-well plates, and each plate served as one replicate. For sorted subsets, approximately 200 ng of genomic DNA, equivalent to 25,000 to 35,000 T cell genomes, went into each replicate PCR. Purified libraries were quantified with a Qubit 3.0 fluorometer, sized on a Bioanalyzer 2100, and re-quantified with the KAPA Library Quantification kit. Every immunoSEQ 96-well plate was sequenced on a dedicated single-read 150-cycle Illumina NextSeq 550 flow cell. Turning to the authors' computational methods: Because only junctional sequences without quality scores were contained in the immunoSEQ output, filtering matching that applied to full-length reads could not be performed. To assign V/J genes and CDR3, sequences were annotated against IMGT germline references using PyIR, a Python wrapper for IgBLAST v1.9. Reads were removed for weak V/J assignments (E-value above 1e-6), missing CDR3, stop codons, out-of-frame junctions, or ambiguous translated residues. V3J clonotypes were defined as sequences sharing an identical inferred V gene, J gene, and CDR3 amino acid sequence. Percentage overlap between repertoires was computed as shared unique clonotypes divided by the size of the smaller repertoire. Richness of each repertoire was evaluated using RTK rarefaction, the Chao1 estimator, and Recon v2.1 estimates of unobserved clonotypes. OLGA was used to compute generation probabilities for all TCRbeta clonotypes that the gDNA method yielded from a few donors. Entries here come from immuneACCESS through TCRdb and include only in-frame sequences with V and J called. Some clones fail to appear in such tables; in the studies checked, an unresolved V gene covers under half of the shortfall, and the cause of the remainder is unknown. The DNA gave D and trimming, while V, J and clone size come from that table. This sample is represented by some 2,000,000 clones; approximately 95% of them were singletons. Of the sample, around 0.13% falls within the top ten clones.

The investigation overall reported the following: Based on pairwise subsampling, the degree of clonotype sharing among donors was expected to be affected by sequencing depth. Sharing across several donors was observed for approximately 5% of naive CD4, under 4% of naive CD8, roughly 2.4% of memory CD4, and about 0.4% of memory CD8 clonotypes. Sampling was limited to blood, and TCR repertoires in tissue likely differ from TCR repertoires in blood. Because the study included a small number of donors, the genetic and exposure-history diversity represented was limited. Rarefaction of sorted-subset datasets indicated incomplete sequencing despite the large sequencing depth. Estimated clonotype richness was generally larger for naive than for memory subsets. Higher generation probabilities were observed for clonotypes shared by all four sorted-subset donors than for non-shared clonotypes.

Details on this clone: This receptor's antigen is unknown. Base qualities are not provided; no much larger clone lies one nucleotide away.

Donors were healthy HIV-negative adults with no recently reported acute infections or vaccinations. Only Caucasian adults living in Nashville, Tennessee, USA were represented among the donors. CD4+ T cells were enriched by magnetic negative selection; naive cells were then positively selected on CD45RA, and the negative fraction formed the memory subset. Blood was collected by leukapheresis, and PBMCs were isolated by Ficoll-Histopaque density gradient centrifugation and then cryopreserved in liquid nitrogen vapor phase. Analytical flow cytometry was used to check the purity and quantity of each magnetically sorted T cell population. Genomic DNA was isolated from every sorted fraction and measured by UV absorbance on a Nanodrop 2000c. Sequenced input: naive CD4+ T cells sorted from blood. The cell subset or site label on this specimen signifies: CD45RA+ positively selected. This sequence was found in a man younger than 30 in good health.

The DNA sequence is given as TGCGCCAGCAGCCCGGGGGCGGGAGATGGAATTGCCAAAAACATTCAGTACTTC. Its protein product is CASSPGAGDGIAKNIQYF. The chain couples TRBV4-1 to TRBJ2-4; TRBD2 is a weak D gene call, 7 bases matching. The CDR3 numbers 18 residues from cysteine through phenylalanine. The retained sequence is limited to the CDR3, 54 bases, with the frame set at the first base. Trimming removed 4 bases from V and 1 base from J, leaving 20 bases between the germline ends. CDR1 is given as MGHRA and CDR2 as YSYEKL, both from the germline V gene.